Following are 7 T cell receptor beta chains from one sample sequenced in a study of identical twins. TCRdb analysed the 5' RACE reads with MiXCR anew, one entry per CDR3 protein. This sample yields hundreds of thousands of distinct CDR3 sequences, of which roughly 7.5% are seen a single time; under 6% belongs to the top ten. In addition, the sample was reused for a study of yellow fever vaccine responses in identical twins.

The material sequenced was CD8+ T cells sorted from blood. All receptors come from a woman aged 18-29 years in good health.

This clonotype was observed many times. V is TRBV5-1 and J is TRBJ2-7, with a weak D call TRBD2 (5 bases). CDR1 and CDR2 (germline): SGHRS, YFSETQ. The V end was cut by 3 bases, the J end by 2 bases, with 9 bases between. The CDR3 contains 13 residues. CDR3 nucleotide sequence: TGCGCCAGCAGCTGGGGAGAGACCTACGAGCAGTACTTC. Its protein is CASSWGETYEQYF.

In its sample, this clonotype was seen many times. The chain joins TRBV13 to TRBJ2-3; perhaps TRBD2 as D (6 bases). This CDR3 has 15 amino acids. Trimming took 0 bases from V and 4 from J, leaving 11 bases between them. The germline CDR1 and CDR2 sequences are PRHDT and FYEKMQ (reference sequence). The CDR3 coding sequence is TGTGCCAGCAGCTTAGGACGGGAGTCCCCAGATACGCAGTATTTT. It encodes CASSLGRESPDTQYF. The full variable domain, its missing parts supplied by reference TRBV13 and TRBJ2-3, is AAGVIQSPRHLIKEKRETATLKCYPIPRHDTVYWYQQGPGQDPQFLISFYEKMQSDKGSIPDRFSAQQFSDYHSELNMSSLELGDSALYFCASSLGRESPDTQYFGPGTRLTVL.

This clonotype was detected many times. The chain joins TRBV12-5 to TRBJ2-5; D is ambiguous. Germline CDR1 is LGHNT and CDR2 is FRNRAP. With 6 bases removed from V and 5 bases from J, the gap between germline ends came to 13 bases. This CDR3 is built from 13 residues. CDR3 amino acids: CASGVNEHETQYF. The CDR3, as DNA: TGTGCTAGTGGGGTTAATGAACACGAGACCCAGTACTTC.

The chain joins TRBV28 to TRBJ1-1, with D hard to call. The V gene's germline CDR1 is MDHEN and CDR2 SYDVKM. The length of the CDR3 is 14 residues. V was clipped by 2 bases and J by 2 bases, with 9 bases between them. The CDR3 nucleotides read TGTGCCAGCAGTTTAGAATGGGGTAACACTGAAGCTTTCTTT. Protein product: CASSLEWGNTEAFF. Full variable domain (outside the CDR3, taken from reference TRBV28 and TRBJ1-1): DVKVTQSSRYLVKRTGEKVFLECVQDMDHENMFWYRQDPGLGLRLIYFSYDVKMKEKGDIPEGYSVSREKKERFSLILESASTNQTSMYLCASSLEWGNTEAFFGQGTRLTVV.

This clonotype appeared many times. The V and J genes are TRBV4-1 and TRBJ1-1; D is perhaps TRBD1 (6 bases). CDR3 length: 17 residues. The V and J ends lost 5 bases and 10 bases respectively, with 29 bases between them. Germline V gene lookup returns CDR1 MGHRA and CDR2 YSYEKL. CDR3 protein: CASSESPTGTLGEGAFF. CDR3 nucleotides: TGCGCCAGCAGCGAATCCCCGACAGGCACCCTAGGCGAGGGAGCTTTCTTT.

Many counts were recorded for this clonotype. The CDR3 sequence: CATQTGQGGGTDTQYF. CDR3 in DNA: TGTGCCACCCAAACCGGACAGGGGGGAGGCACAGATACGCAGTATTTT. This chain links TRBV15 with TRBJ2-3; 10 nucleotides agree with TRBD1. The CDR3 runs 16 residues. Germline CDR1 and CDR2: LNHNV and YYDKDF (reference sequence). V was clipped by 8 bases and J by 1 base; unmatched bases: 9.

This clonotype occurred a few times. The V gene is TRBV12-3 or TRBV12-4, the J gene TRBJ2-1; 7 bases fit TRBD2. V trimming: 6 bases; J trimming: 4 bases; junction bases outside the gene matches: 9. The CDR3 is 15 residues long. DNA for the CDR3: TGTGCCAGCAGACAAAGCGGGATTTATTACAATGAGCAGTTCTTC. It yields the protein CASRQSGIYYNEQFF.